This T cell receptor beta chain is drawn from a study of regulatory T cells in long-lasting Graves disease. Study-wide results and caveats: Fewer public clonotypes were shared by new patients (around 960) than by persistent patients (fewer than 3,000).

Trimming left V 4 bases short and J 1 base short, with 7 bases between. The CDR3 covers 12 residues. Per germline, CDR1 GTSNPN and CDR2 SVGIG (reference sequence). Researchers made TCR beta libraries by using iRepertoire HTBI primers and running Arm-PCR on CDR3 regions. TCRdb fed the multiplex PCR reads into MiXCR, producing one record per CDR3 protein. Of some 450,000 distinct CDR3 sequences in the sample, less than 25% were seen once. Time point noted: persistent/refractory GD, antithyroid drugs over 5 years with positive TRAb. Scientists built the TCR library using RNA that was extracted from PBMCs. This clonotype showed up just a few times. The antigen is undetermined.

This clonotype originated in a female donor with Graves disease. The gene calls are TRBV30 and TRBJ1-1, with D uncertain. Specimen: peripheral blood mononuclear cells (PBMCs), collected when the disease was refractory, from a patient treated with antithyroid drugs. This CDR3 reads CAWINGNTEAFF. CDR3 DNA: TGTGCCTGGATAAATGGGAACACTGAAGCTTTCTTT.